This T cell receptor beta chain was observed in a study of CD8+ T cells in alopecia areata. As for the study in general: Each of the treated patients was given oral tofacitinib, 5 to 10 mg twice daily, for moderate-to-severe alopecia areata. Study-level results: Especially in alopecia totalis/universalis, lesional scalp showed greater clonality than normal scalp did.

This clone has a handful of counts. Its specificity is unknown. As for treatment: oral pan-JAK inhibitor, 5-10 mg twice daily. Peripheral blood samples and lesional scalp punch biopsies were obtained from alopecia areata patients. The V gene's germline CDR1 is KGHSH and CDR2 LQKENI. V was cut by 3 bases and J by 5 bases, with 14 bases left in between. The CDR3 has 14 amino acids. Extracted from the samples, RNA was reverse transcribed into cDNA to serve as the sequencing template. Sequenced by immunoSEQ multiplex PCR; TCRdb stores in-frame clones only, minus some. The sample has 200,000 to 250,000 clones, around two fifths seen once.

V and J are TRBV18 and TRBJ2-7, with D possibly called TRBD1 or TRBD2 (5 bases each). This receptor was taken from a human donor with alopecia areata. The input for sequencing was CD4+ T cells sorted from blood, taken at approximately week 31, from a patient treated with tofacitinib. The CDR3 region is CASSPHPGRDEQYF. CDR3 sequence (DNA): TGTGCCAGCTCACCGCACCCGGGACGAGACGAGCAGTACTTC.